The next 9 T cell receptor beta chains were all read from a single sample in a study of T-cell memory formation after mild COVID-19. TCRdb analysed the 5' RACE reads with MiXCR anew, one entry per CDR3 protein. Among 470,000 or so distinct CDR3 sequences listed, around 25% were seen once. The sample was PBMCs or a T cell subset sorted from them (not recorded which). These receptor sequences come from an adult woman who had mild COVID-19 (a few samples of this study predate the infection). Cell type and time point are not known.

The sample holds a few counts of this clonotype. V gene TRBV18 combines with J gene TRBJ2-3; 10 bases fit TRBD1. Germline V lookup: CDR1 KGHSH, CDR2 LQKENI. The CDR3 is made up of 18 amino acids. V shed 2 bases, J shed 3 bases, and the junction held 11 bases outside the gene matches. CDR3: CASSPSLIGQGDTDTQYF. The CDR3 nucleotides read TGTGCCAGCTCACCATCCCTTATTGGACAGGGGGATACAGATACGCAGTATTTT.

The gene calls are TRBV3-1 and TRBJ2-3; 7 nucleotides line up with TRBD2. The CDR3 has 12 residues. After removal of 8 bases from V and 5 bases from J, the junction contained 4 bases not matched to a gene. Germline lookup yields CDR1 LGHDT and CDR2 YNNKEL (reference sequence). CDR3 DNA sequence: TGTGCCAGCGTCCTAGCGGTAGATACGCAGTATTTT. As protein: CASVLAVDTQYF.

This clonotype was seen only a few times. The rearrangement uses TRBV7-2 and TRBJ1-4; D uncertain. With 1 base removed from V and 0 bases from J, the gap between germline ends came to 9 bases. Germline CDR1 is SGHTA and CDR2 is FQGNSA. The CDR3 contains 16 residues. In DNA, the CDR3 is TGTGCCAGCAGCTTAGGGACCTCCGCAACTAATGAAAAACTGTTTTTT. Residues: CASSLGTSATNEKLFF.

V usage is TRBV5-1 and J usage is TRBJ1-2; 8 positions agree with TRBD1. The germline V gene encodes CDR1 SGHRS and CDR2 YFSETQ. This CDR3 spans 13 amino acids. J was trimmed by 3 bases and V by 7 bases; bases with no gene match: 5. Here the CDR3 DNA reads TGCGCCAGCCCGGACAGGGAAGACTATGGCTACACCTTC. Translating it yields CASPDREDYGYTF.

The J gene is TRBJ1-5, the V gene TRBV27; no definite D call. The CDR3 contains 14 residues. Germline lookup yields CDR1 MNHEY and CDR2 SMNVEV (reference sequence). The V and J ends lost 4 bases and 6 bases respectively, with 13 bases between them. The CDR3 loop is CASSSGPGLQPQHF. CDR3 DNA: TGTGCCAGCAGTTCCGGGCCTGGGCTTCAGCCCCAGCATTTT.

CDR3 residues: CASSLVGGVNSPLHF. The CDR3 bases are TGTGCCAGCAGCTTAGTGGGAGGGGTAAATTCACCCCTCCACTTT. The rearrangement joins TRBV7-8 to TRBJ1-6; possibly TRBD1 for D (5 bases). V was shortened by 1 base and J by 7 bases, with 11 bases between the two germline ends. CDR1 and CDR2 from the germline V gene are SGHVS and FQNEAQ. The CDR3 has 15 residues.

The chain links TRBV5-5 to TRBJ2-1; 12 nucleotides align to TRBD1. Germline V CDR1 and CDR2: SGHKS, YYEKEE (reference sequence). Trimming removed 4 bases from V and 10 bases from J; junction bases left unmatched: 12. The CDR3 length is 16 residues. The DNA of the CDR3 is TGTGCCAGCAGCCTGATAGTCGGGACAGGGGGCCACGAGCAGTTCTTC. Its protein is CASSLIVGTGGHEQFF.

The chain combines TRBV12-3 or TRBV12-4 with TRBJ1-2, with D possibly being TRBD1 (6 bases). The CDR3 is 13 amino acids. The germline V and J ends were trimmed by 8 bases and 4 bases, with 14 bases remaining between them. This chain's CDR3 is CASSWGPLYGYTF. CDR3 coding DNA: TGTGCCAGCTCTTGGGGGCCTCTCTATGGCTACACCTTC.

The chain carries TRBV4-3 and TRBJ2-1, with unresolved D. The CDR3 sequence is 9 residues long. The germline gives CDR1 LGHNA, CDR2 YSLEER. V lost 7 bases and J 6 bases, leaving 1 base between the germline ends. The CDR3 loop reads CASTNEQFF. The CDR3, as DNA: TGCGCCAGCACCAATGAGCAGTTCTTC.